One T cell receptor beta chain is described in this entry. The target antigen is unknown. The data derive from a study of T-cell memory formation after mild COVID-19. On the study more broadly: Largely donor-specific sequence clusters came from a couple of donors.

CDR1 and CDR2 (germline): KGHDR, SFDVKD. The germline V and J ends were trimmed by 4 bases and 6 bases, with 11 bases remaining between them. The CDR3 is 13 amino acids. Constant-segment primers served in 5'RACE that generated TCR alpha and TCR beta cDNA libraries bearing sample barcodes and UMIs. TCRdb recomputed calls from the 5' RACE reads with MiXCR, one row per CDR3 protein. The table shows about 390,000 distinct CDR3 sequences, with 16% occurring only once. General study results and limits: Second-wave clones that peaked on day 37 lacked confirmed SARS-CoV-2 specificity.

This chain joins TRBV24-1 and TRBJ1-1; D remains unclear. The sample consisted of PBMCs or a T cell subset sorted from them (not recorded which). The receptor was isolated from a man younger than 30 who had mild COVID-19 (a few samples of this study predate the infection). Cell type and time point are not known. In nucleotides, the CDR3 is TGTGCCACCAGTGACCCTTCCACGTCTGAAGCTTTCTTT. This sequence encodes CATSDPSTSEAFF.